The sequence of this T cell receptor beta chain was determined in a study of cytotoxic CD8 clonotypes in ibrutinib-treated CLL (TCRdb year 2021). For the wider study: The cohort included around 15 treatment-naive and approximately eleven relapsed/refractory patients; approximately 17 were IGHV unmutated. Samples at response were collected after a median of about 11 months of treatment, with a range of about 6 to 40 months. Longitudinal samples were obtainable from about 30% of the 86 participants in the trial. Partial responses were observed in about 25 patients and complete responses in 2; after a median follow-up of 68 months, remission was maintained in around 14 patients and progression was observed in approximately 12. Patients were still on ibrutinib when every remission and progressive disease sample was collected. On average, each sample had approximately 260,000 productive templates and more than 75,000 productive rearrangements. Cryopreserved peripheral blood mononuclear cells were collected at three points: before therapy, at response, and at either sustained remission or disease progression.

Comments on this clone: Its antigen has not been determined. Base-call qualities are not available, and no considerably larger clone is one nucleotide away.

The CDR3 covers 14 residues, taking in both the cysteine and the phenylalanine. Only the CDR3 part of the read is kept: 42 bases, read in frame from the first base. Sequences SGHVS (CDR1) and FNYEAQ (CDR2) are obtained from the germline V gene. V and J are truncated by 6 bases and 7 bases respectively, leaving an intervening sequence of 15 bases. A MiSeq instrument was used for deep resolution sequencing, which targeted depths ranging from 1 in 1 million up to 1 in 200,000 T cells, with coverage averaging 10x for each clonotype. TCR beta libraries were generated with the immunoSEQ hsTCRB Kit. On the study's bioinformatics: ImmunoSEQ Data Assistant and ImmunoSEQ Analyzer were used for data analysis, and V, D and J genes were assigned according to IMGT definitions. Clonality, with values ranging from 0 to 1, was calculated as one minus the normalized Shannon entropy of productive rearrangement frequencies. Only overrepresented clonotypes making up at least 0.05% of each patient's repertoire were included in the public clonotype analysis. About a dozen repertoires from age-matched healthy donors, obtained from immuneACCESS, served as clonality controls. TCRdb re-hosts the immuneACCESS table, in-frame sequences only. Its copies lack some clones; in the studies checked, an unresolved V gene accounts for under half of them, and the cause for the rest is not known. That table furnishes V, J and clone size, whereas the DNA furnished D and trimming. The sample table contains 150,000 or so clones; only one count was recorded for more than 70% of them. Approximately 7.6% of the sample lies in the top ten.

For TCR beta library preparation, approximately 2 micrograms of genomic DNA was extracted from cryopreserved PBMCs. Longitudinal blood samples from CLL patients receiving ibrutinib monotherapy were subjected to high-throughput TCR beta sequencing. The patients took part in an open-label, single-center phase 2 trial of ibrutinib monotherapy. What the study reported, not specific to this receptor: Sustained-remission and progressing patients did not have matched sampling times, and lymph node repertoires were not examined. At baseline, clonality was higher than in age-matched healthy donors and showed a strong correlation with circulating CD8+ T-cell counts. An increase in clonality was observed at ibrutinib response, with clonality remaining stable during sustained remission and falling back toward baseline at progression. Public clonotypes were rare and either shrank or stayed stable during treatment, and the rise in clonality at ibrutinib response reflected expansion of private clonotypes.

This sequence uses TRBV7-6 and TRBJ2-2, with TRBD1 as a weak D call on 6 bases. The sample in question was PBMCs, obtained after 36 months of ibrutinib treatment. The receptor's source is a human donor with chronic lymphocytic leukemia. The sequenced DNA is TGTGCCAGCAGTCAACAGGGTCGGAGCGGGGAGCTGTTTTTT. Its translation is CASSQQGRSGELFF.